The T cell receptor beta chain under discussion was sequenced for a study of T cells in women clearing cervical HPV infection. Study as a whole: Case blood drawn at lesion detection; control blood after infection cleared. Overall study findings and caveats: Richness plus V gene abundances separated cases from controls with AUC around 0.79.

From germline, CDR1 is SQVTM and CDR2 ANQGSEA. The length of the CDR3 is 13 residues. V shed 6 bases, J shed 2 bases, and the junction held 5 bases outside the gene matches. Average input was around 1,300 ng genomic DNA for immunoSEQ TCR beta CDR3 amplification. Profiling relied on immunoSEQ multiplex PCR, and the TCRdb table lists in-frame clones only, not all of them. The listing records about 44,000 clones. Remarks on this clone: Its antigen remains unknown. The read comes to an end 3 residues before the CDR3 does, leaving the germline J gene to fill in the end. This specimen includes other DNA sequences encoding the same CDR3.

The sample consisted of blood buffy coat. The V call is TRBV29-1, the J call TRBJ2-7; 9 nucleotides agree with TRBD1. The clonotype comes from a woman between 18 and 70 years old with a cervical HPV16 infection that either progressed to CIN3+ or cleared (not recorded which). The CDR3 bases that were read are TGCAGCGTGGGACAGGGACTTACCTACGAG. Residues: CSVGQGLTYE. The CDR3 in its entirety is CSVGQGLTYEQYF.